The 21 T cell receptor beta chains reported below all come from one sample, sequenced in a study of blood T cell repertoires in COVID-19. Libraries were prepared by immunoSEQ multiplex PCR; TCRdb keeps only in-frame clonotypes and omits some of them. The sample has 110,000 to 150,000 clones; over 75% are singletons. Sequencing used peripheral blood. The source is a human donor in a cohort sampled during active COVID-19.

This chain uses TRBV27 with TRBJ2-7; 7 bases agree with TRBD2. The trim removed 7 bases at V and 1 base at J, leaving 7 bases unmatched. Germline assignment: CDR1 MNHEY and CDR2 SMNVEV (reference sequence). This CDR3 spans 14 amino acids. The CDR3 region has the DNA TGTGCCAGCAAAGCGGGAAGAAATTCCTACGAGCAGTACTTC. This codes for CASKAGRNSYEQYF.

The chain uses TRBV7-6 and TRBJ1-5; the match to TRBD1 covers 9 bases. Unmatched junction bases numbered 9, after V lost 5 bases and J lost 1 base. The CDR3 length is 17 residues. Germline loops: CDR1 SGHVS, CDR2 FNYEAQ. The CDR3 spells CASSRDRAYESNQPQHF. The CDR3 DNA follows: TGTGCCAGCAGCCGGGACAGGGCATATGAAAGCAATCAGCCCCAGCATTTT.

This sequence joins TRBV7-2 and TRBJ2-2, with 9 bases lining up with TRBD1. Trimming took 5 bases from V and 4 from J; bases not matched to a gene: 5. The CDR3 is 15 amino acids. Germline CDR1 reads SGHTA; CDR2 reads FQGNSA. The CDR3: CASSRDRVRTGELFF. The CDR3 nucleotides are TGTGCCAGCAGCCGGGACAGGGTTCGCACCGGGGAGCTGTTTTTT. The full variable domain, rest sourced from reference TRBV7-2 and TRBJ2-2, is GAGVSQSPSNKVTEKGKDVELRCDPISGHTALYWYRQSLGQGLEFLIYFQGNSAPDKSGLPSDRFSAERTGGSVSTLTIQRTQQEDSAVYLCASSRDRVRTGELFFGEGSRLTVL.

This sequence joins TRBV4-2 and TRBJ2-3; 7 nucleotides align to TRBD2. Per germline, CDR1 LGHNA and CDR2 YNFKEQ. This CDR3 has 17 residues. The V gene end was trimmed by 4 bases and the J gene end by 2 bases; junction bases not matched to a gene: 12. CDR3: CASSPRGVAGFTDTQYF. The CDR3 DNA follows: TGTGCCAGCAGCCCCCGTGGGGTAGCGGGCTTCACAGATACGCAGTATTTT.

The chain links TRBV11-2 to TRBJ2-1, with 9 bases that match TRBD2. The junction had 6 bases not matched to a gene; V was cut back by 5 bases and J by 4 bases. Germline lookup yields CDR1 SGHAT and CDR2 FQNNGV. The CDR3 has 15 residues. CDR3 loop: CASSVTSGAYNEQFF. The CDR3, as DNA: TGTGCCAGCAGCGTGACTAGCGGAGCTTACAATGAGCAGTTCTTC.

As DNA, the CDR3 is TGTGCCAGCAGTTCGAGTGAAAAACTGTTTTTT. Protein product: CASSSSEKLFF. This rearrangement joins TRBV28 to TRBJ1-4; D gene uncertain. Trimming shortened V by 4 bases and J by 7 bases, and 4 bases separated the two germline ends. This CDR3 is built from 11 residues. Germline V CDR1 and CDR2: MDHEN, SYDVKM.

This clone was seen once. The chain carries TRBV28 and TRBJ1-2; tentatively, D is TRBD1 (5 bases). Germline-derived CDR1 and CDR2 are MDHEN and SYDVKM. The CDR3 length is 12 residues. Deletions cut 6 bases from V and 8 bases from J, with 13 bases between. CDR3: CASSSQVEGYTF. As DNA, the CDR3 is TGTGCCAGCAGCTCACAGGTAGAAGGCTACACCTTC.

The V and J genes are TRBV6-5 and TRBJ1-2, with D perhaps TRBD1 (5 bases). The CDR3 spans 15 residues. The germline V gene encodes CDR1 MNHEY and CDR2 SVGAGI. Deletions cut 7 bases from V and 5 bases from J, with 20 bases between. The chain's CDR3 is CASTNRQKTLYGYTF. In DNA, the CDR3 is TGTGCCAGCACGAATAGACAGAAGACCCTTTATGGCTACACCTTC.

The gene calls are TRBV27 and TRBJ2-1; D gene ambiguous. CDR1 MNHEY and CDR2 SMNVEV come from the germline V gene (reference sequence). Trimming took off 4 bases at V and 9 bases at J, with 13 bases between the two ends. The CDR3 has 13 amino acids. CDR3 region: CASSYRRGSEQFF. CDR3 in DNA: TGTGCCAGCAGTTACCGACGAGGAAGTGAGCAGTTCTTC.

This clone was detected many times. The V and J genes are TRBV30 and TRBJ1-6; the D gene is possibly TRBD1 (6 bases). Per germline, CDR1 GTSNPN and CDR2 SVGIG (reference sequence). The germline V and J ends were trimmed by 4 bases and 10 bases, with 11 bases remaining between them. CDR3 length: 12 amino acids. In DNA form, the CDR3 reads TGTGCCTGGAACAGGGAGAAGTCACCCCTCCACTTT. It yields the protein CAWNREKSPLHF.

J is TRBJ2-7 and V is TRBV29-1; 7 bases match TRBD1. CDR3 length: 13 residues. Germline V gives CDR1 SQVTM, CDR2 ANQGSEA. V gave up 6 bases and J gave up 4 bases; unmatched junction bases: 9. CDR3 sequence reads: CSVTRQGSYEQYF. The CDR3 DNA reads TGCAGCGTGACAAGACAGGGAAGTTACGAGCAGTACTTC.

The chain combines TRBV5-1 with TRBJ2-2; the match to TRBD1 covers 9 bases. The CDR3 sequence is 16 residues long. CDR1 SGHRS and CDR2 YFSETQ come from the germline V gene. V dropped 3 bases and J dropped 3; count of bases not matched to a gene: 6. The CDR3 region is CASSSGTGIYTGELFF. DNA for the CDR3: TGCGCCAGCAGCTCCGGGACAGGGATTTACACCGGGGAGCTGTTTTTT.

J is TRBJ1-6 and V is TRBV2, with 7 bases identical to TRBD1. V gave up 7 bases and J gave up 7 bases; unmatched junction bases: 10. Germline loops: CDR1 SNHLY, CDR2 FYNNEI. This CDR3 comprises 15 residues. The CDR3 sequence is CASNQDRLGNSPLHF. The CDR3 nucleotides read TGTGCCAGCAATCAGGACAGGCTAGGAAATTCACCCCTCCACTTT.

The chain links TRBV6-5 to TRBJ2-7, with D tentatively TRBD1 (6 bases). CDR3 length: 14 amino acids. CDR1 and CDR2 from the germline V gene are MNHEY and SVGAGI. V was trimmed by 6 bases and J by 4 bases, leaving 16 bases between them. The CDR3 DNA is TGTGCCAGCAGGCGTCAGGGGATGGGTTACGAGCAGTACTTC. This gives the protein CASRRQGMGYEQYF.

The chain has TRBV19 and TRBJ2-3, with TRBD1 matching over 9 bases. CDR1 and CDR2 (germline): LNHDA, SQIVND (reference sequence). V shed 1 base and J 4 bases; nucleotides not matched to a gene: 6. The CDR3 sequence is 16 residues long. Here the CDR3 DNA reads TGTGCCAGTAGTATAGGGGCGGACAGGGGAGCAGATACGCAGTATTTT. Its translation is CASSIGADRGADTQYF. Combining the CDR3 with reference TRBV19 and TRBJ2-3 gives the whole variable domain DGGITQSPKYLFRKEGQNVTLSCEQNLNHDAMYWYRQDPGQGLRLIYYSQIVNDFQKGDIAEGYSVSREKKESFPLTVTSAQKNPTAFYLCASSIGADRGADTQYFGPGTRLTVL.

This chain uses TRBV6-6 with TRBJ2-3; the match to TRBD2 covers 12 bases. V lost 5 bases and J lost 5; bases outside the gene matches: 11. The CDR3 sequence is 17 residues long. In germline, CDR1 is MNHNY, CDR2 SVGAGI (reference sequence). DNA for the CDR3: TGTGCCAGCAGTCCAGGGGGGACTAGCGGGTTTAAAGATACGCAGTATTTT. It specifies CASSPGGTSGFKDTQYF.

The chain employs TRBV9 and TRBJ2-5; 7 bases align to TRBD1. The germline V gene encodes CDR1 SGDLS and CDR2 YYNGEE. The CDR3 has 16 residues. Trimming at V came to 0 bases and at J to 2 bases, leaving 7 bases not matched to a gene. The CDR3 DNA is TGTGCCAGCAGCGTAGGGAGACAGGGAAGGCAAGAGACCCAGTACTTC. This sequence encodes CASSVGRQGRQETQYF.

CDR3 DNA: TGTGCCAGCTCACCGGACAGGGTAGATGGCTACACCTTC. As protein: CASSPDRVDGYTF. The V and J genes are TRBV18 and TRBJ1-2, with 8 bases fitting TRBD1. Trimming at V came to 3 bases and at J to 6 bases, leaving 3 bases not matched to a gene. Germline assignment: CDR1 KGHSH and CDR2 LQKENI. The CDR3 length is 13 residues.

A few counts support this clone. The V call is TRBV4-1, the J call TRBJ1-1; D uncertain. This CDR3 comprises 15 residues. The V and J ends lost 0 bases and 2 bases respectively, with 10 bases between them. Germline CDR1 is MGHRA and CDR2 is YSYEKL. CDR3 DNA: TGCGCCAGCAGCCAAGATCCGGGGATTAACACTGAAGCTTTCTTT. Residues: CASSQDPGINTEAFF.

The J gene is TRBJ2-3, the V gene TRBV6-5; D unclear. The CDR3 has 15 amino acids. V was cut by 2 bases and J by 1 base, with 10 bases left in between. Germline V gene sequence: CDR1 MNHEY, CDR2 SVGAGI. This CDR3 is CASSYNPTRTDTQYF. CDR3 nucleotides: TGTGCCAGCAGTTACAACCCTACCCGCACAGATACGCAGTATTTT.

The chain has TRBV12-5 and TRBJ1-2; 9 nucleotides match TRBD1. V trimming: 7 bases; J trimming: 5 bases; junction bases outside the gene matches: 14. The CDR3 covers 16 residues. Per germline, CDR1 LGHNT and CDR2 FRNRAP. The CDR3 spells CASAQINDRGRYGYTF. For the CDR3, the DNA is TGTGCTAGTGCACAGATTAATGACAGGGGGAGGTATGGCTACACCTTC.